A single sample is the source of the 13 T cell receptor beta chains below, sequenced in a study of blood T cell repertoires in COVID-19. Here immunoSEQ multiplex PCR was the method, and the copy in TCRdb shows in-frame clones only, minus some. The sample carries about 340,000 clones, about 89% recorded once. The sequencing input was peripheral blood. The receptor set was obtained from a woman in her forties or fifties with COVID-19, enrolled during active disease.

This clone showed up just once. The sample holds other DNA sequences that translate to the same CDR3. This rearrangement joins TRBV4-1 to TRBJ2-3, with no clear D. The CDR3 covers 13 residues. Germline loops: CDR1 MGHRA, CDR2 YSYEKL. V shed 1 base and J shed 4 bases, with 6 bases lying between them. CDR3 in amino acids: CASSQVAADTQYF. CDR3 coding DNA: TGCGCCAGCAGCCAAGTCGCGGCAGATACGCAGTATTTT.

Of note for this clone: One junction end does not reproduce the germline sequence, and a read error may be involved. This rearrangement joins TRBV5-5 to TRBJ1-1; weak D call: TRBD1 (6 bases). Germline lookup yields CDR1 SGHKS and CDR2 YYEKEE (reference sequence). The CDR3 length is 13 residues. The chain's CDR3 is CASSLTRDTEVFF. The CDR3 nucleotides are TGTGCCAGCAGCTTGACTCGGGACACTGAAGTTTTCTTT. Together with reference TRBV5-5 and TRBJ1-1, the CDR3 gives the full variable domain: DAGVTQSPTHLIKTRGQQVTLRCSPISGHKSVSWYQQVLGQGPQFIFQYYEKEERGRGNFPDRFSARQFPNYSSELNVNALLLGDSALYLCASSLTRDTEVFFGQGTRLTVV.

In DNA form, the CDR3 reads TGTGCCAGCAGCCAAGGGGACAGGGTTACACCCCTCCACTTT. It specifies CASSQGDRVTPLHF. The genes are TRBV3-1 (or the pseudogene TRBV3-2) and TRBJ1-6; TRBD1 aligns across 9 bases. This CDR3 region has 14 residues. After removal of 1 base from V and 11 bases from J, the junction contained 3 bases not matched to a gene. Germline V gene lookup returns CDR1 LGHDT and CDR2 YNNKEL (reference sequence).

J is TRBJ1-1 and V is TRBV6-6, with D possibly being TRBD1 (6 bases). Trimming left V 7 bases short and J 0 bases short, with 12 bases between. The CDR3 sequence is 14 residues long. Germline loops: CDR1 MNHNY, CDR2 SVGAGI (reference sequence). The CDR3, as DNA: TGTGCCAGCACCAACAGGGTCTTGAACACTGAAGCTTTCTTT. Its protein is CASTNRVLNTEAFF.

V gene TRBV12-3 or TRBV12-4 combines with J gene TRBJ2-5, with a possible D match to TRBD2 (5 bases). CDR3 length: 13 residues. V lost 6 bases, J lost 2 bases, and 10 bases lay in between. CDR3 DNA: TGTGCCAGCAGCCAGCGGATTCAAGAGACCCAGTACTTC. Its protein product is CASSQRIQETQYF.

The chain carries TRBV5-5 and TRBJ1-5; TRBD1 might be the D (5 bases). This CDR3 region has 16 residues. Germline V gene sequence: CDR1 SGHKS, CDR2 YYEKEE (reference sequence). Trimming cost V 2 bases and J 2 bases, with 14 bases left between them. CDR3 sequence (DNA): TGTGCCAGCAGCTTTAGTAGGGGTGAGGGCAATCAGCCCCAGCATTTT. This sequence encodes CASSFSRGEGNQPQHF.

The V gene is TRBV6-5, the J gene TRBJ2-5; D gene unclear. The CDR3 runs to 15 residues. Germline V gene sequence: CDR1 MNHEY, CDR2 SVGAGI. Deletions cut 0 bases from V and 4 bases from J, with 12 bases between. The DNA for the CDR3 is TGTGCCAGCAGTTACTCTCTAGATCGGGTAGAGACCCAGTACTTC. Protein: CASSYSLDRVETQYF.

The rearrangement uses TRBV7-9 and TRBJ1-1; D unresolved. CDR3 length: 14 residues. Germline loops: CDR1 SEHNR, CDR2 FQNEAQ (reference sequence). The V end lost 4 bases, the J end lost 6 bases, and 15 bases lay between the germline ends. CDR3 region: CASSSSSSVAEAFF. CDR3 nucleotides: TGTGCCAGCAGCTCCTCTAGCTCGGTAGCTGAAGCTTTCTTT.

This sequence joins TRBV9 and TRBJ1-2, with D possibly matching TRBD1 (5 bases). The ends were cut back, 3 bases at V and 0 bases at J, with 12 bases in the middle. Germline V gene sequence: CDR1 SGDLS, CDR2 YYNGEE. The CDR3 loop spans 15 amino acids. In DNA, the CDR3 is TGTGCCAGCAGCGCTAACAGGAGTCCTAACTATGGCTACACCTTC. Translating it yields CASSANRSPNYGYTF.

The CDR3 DNA follows: TGTGCCAGCGTGACTAGAGTCGTAGCTAACTATGGCTACACCTTC. It is translated as CASVTRVVANYGYTF. The chain combines TRBV2 with TRBJ1-2; no definite D call. The CDR3 contains 15 residues. Trimming shortened V by 8 bases and J by 0 bases, and 16 bases separated the two germline ends. Germline V gene data show CDR1 as SNHLY and CDR2 as FYNNEI.

The genes are TRBV14 and TRBJ2-5; the match to TRBD1 covers 7 bases. V shed 0 bases and J 5 bases; nucleotides not matched to a gene: 9. Germline CDR1 reads SGHDN; CDR2 reads FVKESK. The CDR3 has 16 amino acids. The DNA for the CDR3 is TGTGCCAGCAGCCAAGATGACAGGGTGAAGTGGGAGACCCAGTACTTC. Its protein product is CASSQDDRVKWETQYF.

The J gene is TRBJ1-2, the V gene TRBV6-2 or TRBV6-3; no clear D gene. Trimming removed 2 bases from V and 4 bases from J, with 8 bases in between. CDR3 size: 13 residues. CDR1 is MNHEY, CDR2 SVGEGT, per germline. Here the CDR3 reads CASSYGHFYGYTF. The CDR3 nucleotides read TGTGCCAGCAGTTACGGTCACTTCTATGGCTACACCTTC.

This clone has just a few counts. J is TRBJ2-7 and V is TRBV5-4; 8 nucleotides align to TRBD2. CDR3 length: 14 amino acids. V lost 2 bases, J lost 4 bases, and 5 bases stayed unmatched. Germline V gene data show CDR1 as SGHNT and CDR2 as YYREEE (reference sequence). The CDR3 spells CASSFGTRDYEQYF. The CDR3 DNA follows: TGTGCCAGCAGCTTTGGGACTAGAGATTACGAGCAGTACTTC.